This entry lists 32 T cell receptor beta chains sequenced from one sample in a study of T-cell memory formation after mild COVID-19. One entry per CDR3 protein, called by TCRdb with MiXCR from the 5' RACE reads. Here the sample spans approximately 410,000 distinct CDR3 sequences, less than 25% being singletons. The specimen was PBMCs or a T cell subset sorted from them (not recorded which). The receptors were sampled from an adult woman who had mild COVID-19 (a few samples of this study predate the infection). Cell type and time point are not known.

The V call is TRBV4-1, the J call TRBJ2-5, with D hard to call. Germline assignment: CDR1 MGHRA and CDR2 YSYEKL. Trimming shortened V by 1 base and J by 8 bases, and 11 bases separated the two germline ends. This CDR3 contains 13 residues. This CDR3 is CASSQVAGGTQYF. In nucleotides, the CDR3 is TGCGCCAGCAGCCAAGTTGCTGGTGGCACCCAGTACTTC.

This clonotype occurred a few times. The chain is built from TRBV5-6 and TRBJ2-5; TRBD1 matches 11 bases. Trimming took 4 bases from V and 4 from J; bases not matched to a gene: 6. Germline CDR1 is SGHDT and CDR2 is YYEEEE. The CDR3 contains 15 residues. In nucleotides, the CDR3 is TGTGCCAGCAGCAGGGACAGGGGGGTCAGAGAGACCCAGTACTTC. This sequence encodes CASSRDRGVRETQYF.

The chain is built from TRBV28 and TRBJ1-2, with 8 positions matching TRBD1. The CDR3 extends over 15 amino acids. The germline CDR1 and CDR2 sequences are MDHEN and SYDVKM. V lost 4 bases to trimming and J lost 7 bases; unmatched junction nucleotides: 11. CDR3 sequence reads: CASSSRTGTLGGYTF. The CDR3 DNA follows: TGTGCCAGCAGTTCCAGGACAGGGACGTTAGGTGGCTACACCTTC.

This clonotype has ten or more counts. The chain employs TRBV5-1 and TRBJ2-5; 10 bases are a match to TRBD2. Germline V lookup: CDR1 SGHRS, CDR2 YFSETQ. CDR3 size: 17 residues. With V trimmed by 0 bases and J by 2 bases, 7 bases remained unmatched. CDR3 DNA: TGCGCCAGCAGCTTGGGAAGGACTAGCGGACGTCAAGAGACCCAGTACTTC. Translation gives CASSLGRTSGRQETQYF.

This clonotype was observed a few times. The chain carries TRBV2 and TRBJ1-1; D uncertain. CDR3 length: 13 residues. Germline loops: CDR1 SNHLY, CDR2 FYNNEI. V dropped 6 bases and J dropped 1 base, with 9 bases sitting between them. The CDR3 protein is CASRLAENTEAFF. The CDR3 region has the DNA TGTGCCAGCAGATTGGCGGAGAACACTGAAGCTTTCTTT.

The chain recombines TRBV7-3 with TRBJ2-7; D is possibly TRBD2 (6 bases). CDR1 SGHTA and CDR2 FQGTGA come from the germline V gene. This CDR3 is 15 amino acids long. With 5 bases removed from V and 2 bases from J, the gap between germline ends came to 16 bases. This CDR3 reads CASSQMGGDAYEQYF. The DNA of the CDR3 is TGTGCCAGCAGCCAGATGGGGGGAGATGCCTACGAGCAGTACTTC.

The rearrangement joins TRBV9 to TRBJ1-4, with unresolved D. Germline loops: CDR1 SGDLS, CDR2 YYNGEE. Trimming took off 0 bases at V and 4 bases at J, with 10 bases between the two ends. The CDR3 has 15 residues. For the CDR3, the DNA is TGTGCCAGCAGCGTAGGGGTAGGGCTTAATGAAAAACTGTTTTTT. Amino acids: CASSVGVGLNEKLFF.

This clonotype was detected only a few times. The chain recombines TRBV28 with TRBJ2-1; 9 bases agree with TRBD2. Per germline, CDR1 MDHEN and CDR2 SYDVKM. The CDR3 totals 17 residues. The V and J ends lost 3 bases and 3 bases, in that order; junction bases with no gene match: 9. CDR3 DNA: TGTGCCAGCAGTTTGGAATCCGAGACTAGCGGCTACAATGAGCAGTTCTTC. This encodes CASSLESETSGYNEQFF.

The chain has TRBV9 and TRBJ2-1; tentative D call: TRBD2 (6 bases). Trimming pared 3 bases from V and 8 bases from J, leaving 15 bases between. Germline V gene data show CDR1 as SGDLS and CDR2 as YYNGEE. The CDR3 covers 14 residues. This CDR3 reads CASSGGWERDEQFF. DNA of the CDR3: TGTGCCAGCAGCGGGGGGTGGGAGCGGGATGAGCAGTTCTTC. Full variable domain (rest looked up from reference TRBV9 and TRBJ2-1): DSGVTQTPKHLITATGQRVTLRCSPRSGDLSVYWYQQSLDQGLQFLIQYYNGEERAKGNILERFSAQQFPDLHSELNLSSLELGDSALYFCASSGGWERDEQFFGPGTRLTVL.

This clonotype came up a few times. The rearrangement joins TRBV9 to TRBJ2-5, with TRBD1 as a possible D gene (6 bases). V lost 1 base to trimming and J lost 4 bases, with 14 bases between them. This CDR3 has 15 residues. The germline V gene encodes CDR1 SGDLS and CDR2 YYNGEE. In nucleotides, the CDR3 is TGTGCCAGCAGCGTAACGGGACATAAAGGAGAGACCCAGTACTTC. This gives the protein CASSVTGHKGETQYF.

In its sample, this clonotype was seen a few times. The rearrangement links TRBV3-1 to TRBJ1-5; no clear D. Germline CDR1 LGHDT, CDR2 YNNKEL (reference sequence). The V end was cut by 3 bases, the J end by 2 bases, with 14 bases between. The length of the CDR3 is 16 residues. The CDR3, as DNA: TGTGCCAGCAGCCAGGCGGGCACCAGCGGCAATCAGCCCCAGCATTTT. This gives the protein CASSQAGTSGNQPQHF.

The CDR3 region is CASSYRGRDRSSEKAKNIQYF. The CDR3 coding sequence is TGTGCCAGCAGTTACAGGGGGCGTGACCGGTCGTCCGAAAAGGCCAAAAACATTCAGTACTTC. V gene TRBV7-9 combines with J gene TRBJ2-4; 9 bases map to TRBD1. The V gene end was trimmed by 6 bases and the J gene end by 1 base; junction bases not matched to a gene: 22. The CDR3 has 21 residues. In germline, CDR1 is SEHNR, CDR2 FQNEAQ (reference sequence).

The chain uses TRBV27 and TRBJ2-7; 10 bases align to TRBD1. The CDR3 runs 15 residues. In germline, CDR1 is MNHEY, CDR2 SMNVEV (reference sequence). J was trimmed by 2 bases and V by 1 base; bases with no gene match: 2. The CDR3 DNA reads as TGTGCCAGCAGTTTATGGGGGACAGGGGCCTACGAGCAGTACTTC. Translated: CASSLWGTGAYEQYF.

The chain combines TRBV6-1 with TRBJ1-2; the match to TRBD1 covers 8 bases. CDR3 length: 14 amino acids. The junction had 6 bases not matched to a gene; V was cut back by 4 bases and J by 5 bases. Germline-derived CDR1 and CDR2 are MNHNS and SASEGT. The CDR3 sequence: CASSATGEGYGYTF. The CDR3 DNA reads as TGTGCCAGCAGTGCGACAGGGGAGGGTTATGGCTACACCTTC.

The V call is TRBV29-1, the J call TRBJ1-1, with D possibly matching TRBD1 (5 bases). Trimming cost V 3 bases and J 6 bases, with 11 bases left between them. Germline V gives CDR1 SQVTM, CDR2 ANQGSEA. The CDR3 loop spans 12 amino acids. The CDR3 coding sequence is TGCAGCGTTGACACCCCCAGGGCTGAAGCTTTCTTT. Protein sequence: CSVDTPRAEAFF.

This clonotype has just a few counts. The rearrangement links TRBV7-6 to TRBJ1-1, with a possible D match to TRBD1 (6 bases). Germline V lookup: CDR1 SGHVS, CDR2 FNYEAQ. Trimming took off 8 bases at V and 6 bases at J, with 16 bases between the two ends. The CDR3 runs 13 residues. CDR3 nucleotide sequence: TGTGCCAGCCAGCCGACAGGCATCTCTGAAGCTTTCTTT. As protein: CASQPTGISEAFF. Full variable domain (rest looked up from reference TRBV7-6 and TRBJ1-1): GAGVSQSPRYKVTKRGQDVALRCDPISGHVSLYWYRQALGQGPEFLTYFNYEAQQDKSGLPNDRFSAERPEGSISTLTIQRTEQRDSAMYRCASQPTGISEAFFGQGTRLTVV.

This chain connects TRBV4-1 to TRBJ2-2; unclear D gene. This CDR3 is built from 15 residues. V lost 1 base and J 6 bases, leaving 12 bases between the germline ends. Germline loops: CDR1 MGHRA, CDR2 YSYEKL. CDR3 DNA sequence: TGCGCCAGCAGCCAAGTCTCCGTATCGGCCGGGGAGCTGTTTTTT. Its protein product is CASSQVSVSAGELFF.

This clonotype was observed a handful of times. The chain recombines TRBV4-1 with TRBJ1-4; 9 bases match TRBD1. Germline values: CDR1 MGHRA, CDR2 YSYEKL. This CDR3 comprises 15 residues. The V and J ends lost 2 bases and 7 bases, in that order; junction bases with no gene match: 5. CDR3 in amino acids: CASSQLDRGGEKLFF. The CDR3 region has the DNA TGCGCCAGCAGCCAATTGGACAGGGGCGGTGAAAAACTGTTTTTT.

The rearrangement links TRBV6-5 to TRBJ2-7; D is unclear. V gave up 0 bases and J gave up 4 bases, with 7 bases separating them. The CDR3 is 13 residues long. In germline, CDR1 is MNHEY, CDR2 SVGAGI. CDR3 sequence (DNA): TGTGCCAGCAGTTACTCGTATCGGTACGAGCAGTACTTC. It codes for CASSYSYRYEQYF.

The chain joins TRBV25-1 to TRBJ2-7; a possible D gene is TRBD1 (6 bases). Between the trimmed V and J ends, which lost 2 bases and 3 bases, there was a span of 14 bases. The length of the CDR3 is 15 residues. Germline V gene data show CDR1 as MGHDK and CDR2 as SYGVNS. The CDR3 DNA is TGTGCCAGCAGTGAAGATATAAGGGGGAGCTACGAGCAGTACTTC. Protein: CASSEDIRGSYEQYF.

This clonotype was counted a few times. V usage is TRBV28 and J usage is TRBJ2-1; the match to TRBD2 covers 8 bases. Germline assignment: CDR1 MDHEN and CDR2 SYDVKM. Trimming removed 2 bases from V and 5 bases from J; junction bases left unmatched: 5. This CDR3 has 15 residues. As DNA, the CDR3 is TGTGCCAGCAGTTTAGGTGGCGGGGGGCACAATGAGCAGTTCTTC. Translated: CASSLGGGGHNEQFF.

V and J are TRBV11-3 and TRBJ2-2; D is possibly TRBD1 (6 bases). There are 16 residues in the CDR3. V shed 5 bases and J shed 7 bases, with 20 bases lying between them. In germline, CDR1 is SGHNT, CDR2 YENEEA. The CDR3 sequence: CASSPSLGPGVGELFF. DNA for the CDR3: TGTGCCAGCAGCCCTTCCCTGGGCCCAGGGGTCGGGGAGCTGTTTTTT. Supplemented by reference TRBV11-3 and TRBJ2-2, the full variable domain reads EAGVVQSPRYKIIEKKQPVAFWCNPISGHNTLYWYLQNLGQGPELLIRYENEEAVDDSQLPKDRFSAERLKGVDSTLKIQPAELGDSAVYLCASSPSLGPGVGELFFGEGSRLTVL.

The gene calls are TRBV19 and TRBJ1-5; D gene unclear. V lost 5 bases and J 9 bases, leaving 11 bases between the germline ends. This CDR3 comprises 12 residues. The germline V gene encodes CDR1 LNHDA and CDR2 SQIVND (reference sequence). CDR3 DNA sequence: TGTGCCAGTAGTCTCGACCCTGGGCCCCAGCATTTT. Its protein is CASSLDPGPQHF.

The J gene is TRBJ2-1, the V gene TRBV4-1; D not certain. CDR3 length equals 13 residues. The V gene lost 4 bases and the J gene lost 10 bases, with 14 bases spanning the gap. Germline lookup yields CDR1 MGHRA and CDR2 YSYEKL. CDR3 protein: CASSLLGVGEQFF. Written as DNA, the CDR3 is TGCGCCAGCAGCCTCCTAGGAGTGGGGGAGCAGTTCTTC.

The CDR3 coding sequence is TGTGCCAGCAGCGTAGGGGGTCGGGGCGGTAGCGAGCAGTACTTC. It is translated as CASSVGGRGGSEQYF. The J gene is TRBJ2-7, the V gene TRBV9, with D possibly being TRBD1 or TRBD2 (5 bases each). Trimming cost V 0 bases and J 6 bases, with 16 bases left between them. The length of the CDR3 is 15 residues. Germline assignment: CDR1 SGDLS and CDR2 YYNGEE.

A few counts support this clonotype. The chain carries TRBV25-1 and TRBJ2-2; possible D gene TRBD2, 6 bases. Deletions cut 3 bases from V and 3 bases from J, with 8 bases between. The CDR3 loop spans 14 amino acids. CDR1 MGHDK and CDR2 SYGVNS come from the germline V gene. The CDR3 protein is CASSDREDTGELFF. As DNA, the CDR3 is TGTGCCAGCAGTGACAGGGAGGACACCGGGGAGCTGTTTTTT.

This clonotype was counted only a few times. The gene calls are TRBV5-1 and TRBJ2-1; 9 bases are shared with TRBD2. The J segment lost 0 bases and the V segment lost 0 bases, leaving 13 bases of the junction unmatched. The CDR3 extends over 20 amino acids. Germline CDR1 is SGHRS and CDR2 is YFSETQ. In DNA form, the CDR3 reads TGCGCCAGCAGCTTGGCCGGGACTAGCTGGACTAGTAGCTCCTACAATGAGCAGTTCTTC. This gives the protein CASSLAGTSWTSSSYNEQFF.

This clonotype has just a few counts. This chain uses TRBV12-3 or TRBV12-4 with TRBJ2-3; 7 nucleotides align to TRBD2. The CDR3 covers 16 residues. The J segment lost 2 bases and the V segment lost 6 bases, leaving 11 bases of the junction unmatched. The CDR3, as DNA: TGTGCCAGCAGCCCTCGTCCGGGACTAACCACAGATACGCAGTATTTT. Translating it yields CASSPRPGLTTDTQYF.

The chain uses TRBV30 and TRBJ2-1, with no clear D. The CDR3 sequence is 15 residues long. V lost 0 bases to trimming and J lost 3 bases, with 12 bases between them. The germline V gene has CDR1 GTSNPN and CDR2 SVGIG (reference sequence). The CDR3 here is CAWSVGGAFYNEQFF. The CDR3 DNA sequence: TGTGCCTGGAGTGTAGGCGGAGCCTTCTACAATGAGCAGTTCTTC. The full variable domain, its missing parts supplied by reference TRBV30 and TRBJ2-1, is SQTIHQWPATLVQPVGSPLSLECTVEGTSNPNLYWYRQAAGRGLQLLFYSVGIGQISSEVPQNLSASRPQDRQFILSSKKLLLSDSGFYLCAWSVGGAFYNEQFFGPGTRLTVL.

This clonotype was detected only a few times. The chain carries TRBV6-2 or TRBV6-3 and TRBJ2-2, with 8 nucleotides matching TRBD1. The germline V gene has CDR1 MNHEY and CDR2 SVGEGT. There are 16 residues in the CDR3. The V gene end was trimmed by 7 bases and the J gene end by 5 bases; junction bases not matched to a gene: 12. The CDR3 coding sequence is TGTGCCAGCAATCTACCCGGACAGGGAAGTACCGGGGAGCTGTTTTTT. This gives the protein CASNLPGQGSTGELFF.

The genes are TRBV5-4 and TRBJ2-5; D remains unclear. The germline CDR1 and CDR2 sequences are SGHNT and YYREEE (reference sequence). Trimming removed 2 bases at V and 3 bases at J, with 8 bases between. The CDR3 runs to 13 residues. CDR3: CASSLRPKETQYF. The CDR3 DNA reads TGTGCCAGCAGCTTACGGCCTAAAGAGACCCAGTACTTC.

The J gene is TRBJ2-4, the V gene TRBV12-5; 8 bases line up with TRBD1. Trimming removed 2 bases from V and 10 bases from J; junction bases left unmatched: 4. CDR1 LGHNT and CDR2 FRNRAP come from the germline V gene. CDR3 size: 13 residues. The CDR3 here is CASGLTQGAIQYF. In DNA form, the CDR3 reads TGTGCTAGTGGTTTGACGCAGGGGGCGATTCAGTACTTC.